This TCR beta chain was recovered during a study of T cell repertoires in cytomegalovirus infection. CDR3 length equals 16 residues. CDR1 is SGDLS and CDR2 is YYNGEE in the germline V gene. Trimming cost V 0 bases and J 5 bases; bases outside gene matches: 5. With respect to this clonotype: What it recognizes is unknown.

TCRdb recomputed calls from the reads with MiXCR, one row per CDR3 protein. The sample shows roughly 730,000 distinct CDR3 sequences, around 35% of them seen only once. This clonotype originated in a human donor in good health (CMV status not recorded). Some clones in this sample may be carry-over from other donors' samples. The chain employs TRBV9 and TRBJ2-2; 9 bases map to TRBD2. The source was cultured PBMCs, collected from culture after CMV antigen stimulation. The CDR3 region has the DNA TGTGCCAGCAGCGTAGGTAGCGGGAGTCGGACCGGGGAGCTGTTTTTT. This codes for CASSVGSGSRTGELFF.